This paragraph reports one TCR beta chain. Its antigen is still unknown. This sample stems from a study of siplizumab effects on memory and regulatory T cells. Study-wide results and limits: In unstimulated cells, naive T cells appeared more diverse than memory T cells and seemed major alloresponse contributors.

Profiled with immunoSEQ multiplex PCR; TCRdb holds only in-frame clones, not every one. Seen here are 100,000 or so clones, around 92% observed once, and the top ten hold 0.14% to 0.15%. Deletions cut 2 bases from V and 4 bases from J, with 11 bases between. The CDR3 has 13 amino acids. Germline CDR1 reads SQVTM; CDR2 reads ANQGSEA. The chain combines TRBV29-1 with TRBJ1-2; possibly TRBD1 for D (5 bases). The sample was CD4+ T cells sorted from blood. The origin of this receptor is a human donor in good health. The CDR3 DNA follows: TGCAGCGTTGAAATGGTTGGGGGCTATGGCTACACCTTC. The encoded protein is CSVEMVGGYGYTF.